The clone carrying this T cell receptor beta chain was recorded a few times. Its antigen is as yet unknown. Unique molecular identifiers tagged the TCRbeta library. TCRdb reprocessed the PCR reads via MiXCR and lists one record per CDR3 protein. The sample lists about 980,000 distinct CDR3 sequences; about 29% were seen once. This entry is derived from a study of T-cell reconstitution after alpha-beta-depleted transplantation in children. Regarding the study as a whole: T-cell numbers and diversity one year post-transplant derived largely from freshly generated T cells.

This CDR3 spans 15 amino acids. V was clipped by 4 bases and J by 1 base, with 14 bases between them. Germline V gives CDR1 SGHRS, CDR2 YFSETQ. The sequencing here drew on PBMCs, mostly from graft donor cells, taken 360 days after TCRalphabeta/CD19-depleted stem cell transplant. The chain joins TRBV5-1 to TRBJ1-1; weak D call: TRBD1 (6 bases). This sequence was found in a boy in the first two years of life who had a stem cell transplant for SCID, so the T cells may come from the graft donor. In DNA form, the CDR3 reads TGCGCCAGCAGCAGAGGACAGCCTAGGAACACTGAAGCTTTCTTT. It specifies CASSRGQPRNTEAFF.